These 3 T cell receptor beta chains share one sample of origin, sequenced in a study of blood T cell repertoires in COVID-19. TCRdb keeps only in-frame clones here, not all; method: immunoSEQ multiplex PCR. The sample lists fewer than 100,000 clones; around 90% were seen once. What was sequenced was peripheral blood. These receptors all come from a man aged 70-80 years with acute or convalescent COVID-19.

The CDR3 nucleotides read TGCGCCAGCAGCCGAACCTTACTAGCCAAAAACATTCAGTACTTC. It specifies CASSRTLLAKNIQYF. This chain uses TRBV4-1 with TRBJ2-4; D is uncertain. CDR1 is MGHRA, CDR2 YSYEKL, per germline. This CDR3 has 15 amino acids. V was cut by 4 bases and J by 0 bases, with 10 bases left in between.

The chain's CDR3 is CASSVGGADTGELFF. The CDR3 bases are TGTGCCAGTAGTGTAGGGGGCGCGGACACCGGGGAGCTGTTTTTT. The V and J genes are TRBV19 and TRBJ2-2; 7 nucleotides line up with TRBD1. The CDR3 loop spans 15 amino acids. V shed 5 bases, J shed 3 bases, and the junction held 6 bases outside the gene matches. Looked up from germline, CDR1 is LNHDA and CDR2 is SQIVND (reference sequence).

A few counts support this clone. V is TRBV9 and J is TRBJ2-5; the match to TRBD1 covers 7 bases. Trimming at V came to 4 bases and at J to 0 bases, leaving 6 bases not matched to a gene. The CDR3 spans 15 residues. Per the germline V gene, CDR1 is SGDLS and CDR2 is YYNGEE. Written as DNA, the CDR3 is TGTGCCAGCAGCCGAAACACAGGGGACCAAGAGACCCAGTACTTC. Translated: CASSRNTGDQETQYF. Variable domain in full (rest from reference TRBV9 and TRBJ2-5): DSGVTQTPKHLITATGQRVTLRCSPRSGDLSVYWYQQSLDQGLQFLIQYYNGEERAKGNILERFSAQQFPDLHSELNLSSLELGDSALYFCASSRNTGDQETQYFGPGTRLLVL.